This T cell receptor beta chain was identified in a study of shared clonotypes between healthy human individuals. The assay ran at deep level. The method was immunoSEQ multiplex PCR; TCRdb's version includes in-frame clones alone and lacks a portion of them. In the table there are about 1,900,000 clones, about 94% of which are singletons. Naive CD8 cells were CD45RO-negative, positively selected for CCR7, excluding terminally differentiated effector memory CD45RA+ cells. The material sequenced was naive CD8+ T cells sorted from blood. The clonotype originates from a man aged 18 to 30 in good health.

The DNA of the CDR3 is TGCGCCAGCAGCCAAGCTGCGGCTAGCGGGCAACAAGAGACCCAGTACTTC. Residues: CASSQAAASGQQETQYF. The gene calls are TRBV4-1 and TRBJ2-5; TRBD2 aligns across 8 bases. Trimming removed 1 base from V and 2 bases from J; junction bases left unmatched: 9. The CDR3 contains 17 residues. Germline CDR1 reads MGHRA; CDR2 reads YSYEKL.